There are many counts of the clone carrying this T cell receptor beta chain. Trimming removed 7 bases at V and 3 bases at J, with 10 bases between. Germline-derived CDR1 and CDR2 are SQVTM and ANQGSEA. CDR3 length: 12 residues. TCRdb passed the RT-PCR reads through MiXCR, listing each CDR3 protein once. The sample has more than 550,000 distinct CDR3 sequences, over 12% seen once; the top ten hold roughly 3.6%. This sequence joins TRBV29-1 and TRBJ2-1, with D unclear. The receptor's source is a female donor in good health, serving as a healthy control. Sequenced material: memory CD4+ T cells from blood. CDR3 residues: CSGSGYYNEQFF. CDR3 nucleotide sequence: TGCAGCGGATCGGGTTACTACAATGAGCAGTTCTTC.